This T cell receptor beta chain comes out of a study of healthy donors' naive CD4 and CD8 T cells. The CDR3 runs to 13 residues. Germline V gene sequence: CDR1 SQVTM, CDR2 ANQGSEA. TCR libraries were built from around 0.45 ug of total RNA by linear amplification. MiXCR, applied by TCRdb to the reads, yields one record per CDR3 protein. The sample has 180,000 or so distinct CDR3 sequences; around 80% are singletons. The TCR comes from a pool of human donors in good health; the sample pools cells from several healthy donors. The chain couples TRBV29-1 to TRBJ1-6; TRBD1 is a possible D gene (5 bases). Sequenced input: naive CD4+ and CD8+ T cells sorted from blood, pooled from several donors. CDR3 sequence: CRPGPLPNSPLHF. DNA for the CDR3: TGCAGGCCGGGGCCCCTACCCAATTCACCCCTCCACTTT.